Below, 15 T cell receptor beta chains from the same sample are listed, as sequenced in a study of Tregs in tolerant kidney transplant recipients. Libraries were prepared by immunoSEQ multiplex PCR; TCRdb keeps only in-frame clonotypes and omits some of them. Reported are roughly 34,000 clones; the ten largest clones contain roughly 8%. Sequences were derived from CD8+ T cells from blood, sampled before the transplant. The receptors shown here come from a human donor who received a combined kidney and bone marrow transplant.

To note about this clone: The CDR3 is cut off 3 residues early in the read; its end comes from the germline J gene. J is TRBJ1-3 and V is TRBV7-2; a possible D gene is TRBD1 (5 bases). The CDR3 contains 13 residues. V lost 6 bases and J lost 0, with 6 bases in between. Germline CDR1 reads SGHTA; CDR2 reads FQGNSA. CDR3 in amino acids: CASSDSSGNTIYF. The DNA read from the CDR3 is TGTGCCAGCAGTGACAGCTCTGGAAACACC.

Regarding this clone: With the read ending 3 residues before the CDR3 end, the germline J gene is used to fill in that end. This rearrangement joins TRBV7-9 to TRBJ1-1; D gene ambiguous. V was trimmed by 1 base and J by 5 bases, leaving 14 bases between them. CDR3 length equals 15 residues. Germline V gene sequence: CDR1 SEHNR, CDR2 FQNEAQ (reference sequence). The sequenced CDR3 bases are TGTGCCAGCAGCTTAGGAATCGGGTCGGGGACTGAA. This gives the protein CASSLGIGSGTE. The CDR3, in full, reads CASSLGIGSGTEAFF.

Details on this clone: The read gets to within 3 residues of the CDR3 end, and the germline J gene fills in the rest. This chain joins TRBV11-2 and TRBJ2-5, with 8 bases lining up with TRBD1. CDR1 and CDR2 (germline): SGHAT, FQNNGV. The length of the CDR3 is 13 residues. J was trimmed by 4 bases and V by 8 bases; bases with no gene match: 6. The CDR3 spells CASSGQGLETQYF. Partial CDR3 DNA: TGTGCCAGCTCCGGACAGGGACTAGAGACC.

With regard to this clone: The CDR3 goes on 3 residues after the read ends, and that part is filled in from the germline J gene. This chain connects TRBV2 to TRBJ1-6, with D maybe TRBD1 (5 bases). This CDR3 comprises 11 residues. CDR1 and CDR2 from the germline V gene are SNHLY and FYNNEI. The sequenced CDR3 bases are TGTGCCAGCAGAGGACCACAGGCC. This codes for CASRGPQA. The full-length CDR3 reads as CASRGPQALHF.

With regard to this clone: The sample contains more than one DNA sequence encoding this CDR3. The CDR3 sequence: CASSGDIAPYEQYF. The CDR3 DNA, read in part, is TGTGCCAGCAGTGGGGACATAGCACCCTACGAG. J is TRBJ2-7 and V is TRBV6-1; a weak D match, TRBD1 (6 bases). The DNA ends 3 residues before the CDR3 does, and the rest of the CDR3 is filled in from the germline J gene. Per the germline V gene, CDR1 is MNHNS and CDR2 is SASEGT. V lost 4 bases and J 2 bases, leaving 12 bases between the germline ends. The CDR3 has 14 residues.

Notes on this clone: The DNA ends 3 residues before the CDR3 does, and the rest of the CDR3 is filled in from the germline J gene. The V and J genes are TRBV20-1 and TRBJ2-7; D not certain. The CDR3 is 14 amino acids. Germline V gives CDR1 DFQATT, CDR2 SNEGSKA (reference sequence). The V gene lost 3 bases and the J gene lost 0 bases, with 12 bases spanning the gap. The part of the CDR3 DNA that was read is TGCAGTGCTAGTTTAAAAGGGTCCTCCTACGAG. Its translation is CSASLKGSSYE. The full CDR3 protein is CSASLKGSSYEQYF.

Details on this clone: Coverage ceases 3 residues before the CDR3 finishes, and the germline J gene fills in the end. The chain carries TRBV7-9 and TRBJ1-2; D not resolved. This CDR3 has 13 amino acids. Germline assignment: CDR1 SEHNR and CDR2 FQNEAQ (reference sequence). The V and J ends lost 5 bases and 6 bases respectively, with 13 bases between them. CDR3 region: CASSPRVRDGYTF. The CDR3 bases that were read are TGTGCCAGCAGCCCAAGGGTGCGGGATGGC.

The part of the CDR3 DNA that was read is TGTGCCAGCAGCTTAGGTGAGGGGTCCTACGAG. It specifies CASSLGEGSYE. The CDR3 reads in full as CASSLGEGSYEQYF. This sequence joins TRBV7-9 and TRBJ2-7, with D tentatively TRBD1 or TRBD2 (5 bases each). The CDR3 extends 3 residues past the end of the read, so its final part is completed from the germline J gene. CDR1 is SEHNR and CDR2 is FQNEAQ in the germline V gene (reference sequence). This CDR3 contains 14 residues. Between the trimmed V and J ends, which lost 1 base and 1 base, there was a span of 8 bases.

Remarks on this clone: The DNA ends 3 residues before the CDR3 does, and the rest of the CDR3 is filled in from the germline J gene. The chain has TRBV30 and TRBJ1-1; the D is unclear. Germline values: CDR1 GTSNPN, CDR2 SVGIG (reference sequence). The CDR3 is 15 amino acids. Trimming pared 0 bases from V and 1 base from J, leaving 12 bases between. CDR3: CAWSVPFSPNTEAFF. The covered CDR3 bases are TGTGCCTGGAGTGTACCGTTCAGTCCGAACACTGAA.

This CDR3 is CASSYSRSLRSPLHF. The sequenced CDR3 bases are TGTGCCAGCAGTTACTCCCGATCGTTGAGGTCTCCC. J is TRBJ1-6 and V is TRBV6-2 or TRBV6-3; unclear D gene. Read data end 3 residues before the CDR3 end; the end is taken from the germline J gene. CDR1 is MNHEY, CDR2 SVGEGT, per germline. The length of the CDR3 is 15 residues.

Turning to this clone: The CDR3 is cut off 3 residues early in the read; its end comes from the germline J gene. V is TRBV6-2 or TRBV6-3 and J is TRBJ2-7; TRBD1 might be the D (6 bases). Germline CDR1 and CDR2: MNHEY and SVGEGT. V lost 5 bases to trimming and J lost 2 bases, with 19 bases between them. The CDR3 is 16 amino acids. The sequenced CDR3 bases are TGTGCCAGCAGTACCGCTTTTGGGACATCTACCTACGAG. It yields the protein CASSTAFGTSTYE. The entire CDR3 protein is CASSTAFGTSTYEQYF.

CDR3 DNA, as far as it was read: TGCGCCAGCAGCTTGTATACGGGGGGATCTCCCAACTATGGC. Translation gives CASSLYTGGSPNYG. The CDR3 as a whole reads CASSLYTGGSPNYGYTF. V gene TRBV5-1 combines with J gene TRBJ1-2, with a tentative D call TRBD1 (5 bases). Sequencing ends 3 residues short of the CDR3 end; the germline J gene provides the rest. V was trimmed by 1 base and J by 2 bases, leaving 18 bases between them. Germline CDR1 SGHRS, CDR2 YFSETQ. CDR3 size: 17 residues.

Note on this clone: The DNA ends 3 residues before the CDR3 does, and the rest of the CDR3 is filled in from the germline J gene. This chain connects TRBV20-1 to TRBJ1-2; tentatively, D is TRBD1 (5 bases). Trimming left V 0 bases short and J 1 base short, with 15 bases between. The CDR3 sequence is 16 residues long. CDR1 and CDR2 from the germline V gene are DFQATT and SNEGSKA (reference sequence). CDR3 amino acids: CSARDGAGALNYGYTF. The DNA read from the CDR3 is TGCAGTGCTAGAGATGGGGCAGGAGCCCTTAACTATGGC.

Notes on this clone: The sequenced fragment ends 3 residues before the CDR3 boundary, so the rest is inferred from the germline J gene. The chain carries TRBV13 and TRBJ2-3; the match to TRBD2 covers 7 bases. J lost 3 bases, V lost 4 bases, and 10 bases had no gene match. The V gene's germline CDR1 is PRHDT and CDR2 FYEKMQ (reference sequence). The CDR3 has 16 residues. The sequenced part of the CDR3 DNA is TGTGCCAGCAGCTCAACGACTAGCACTTTGACAGATACG. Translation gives CASSSTTSTLTDT. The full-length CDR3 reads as CASSSTTSTLTDTQYF.

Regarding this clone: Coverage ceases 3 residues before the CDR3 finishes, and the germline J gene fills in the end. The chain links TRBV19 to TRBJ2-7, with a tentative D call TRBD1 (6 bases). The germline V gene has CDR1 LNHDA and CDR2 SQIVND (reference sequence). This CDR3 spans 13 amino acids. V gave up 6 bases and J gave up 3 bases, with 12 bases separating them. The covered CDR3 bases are TGTGCCAGTAGCATGGGACACGACTACGAG. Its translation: CASSMGHDYE. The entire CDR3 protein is CASSMGHDYEQYF. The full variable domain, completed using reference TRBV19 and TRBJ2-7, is DGGITQSPKYLFRKEGQNVTLSCEQNLNHDAMYWYRQDPGQGLRLIYYSQIVNDFQKGDIAEGYSVSREKKESFPLTVTSAQKNPTAFYLCASSMGHDYEQYFGPGTRLTVT.